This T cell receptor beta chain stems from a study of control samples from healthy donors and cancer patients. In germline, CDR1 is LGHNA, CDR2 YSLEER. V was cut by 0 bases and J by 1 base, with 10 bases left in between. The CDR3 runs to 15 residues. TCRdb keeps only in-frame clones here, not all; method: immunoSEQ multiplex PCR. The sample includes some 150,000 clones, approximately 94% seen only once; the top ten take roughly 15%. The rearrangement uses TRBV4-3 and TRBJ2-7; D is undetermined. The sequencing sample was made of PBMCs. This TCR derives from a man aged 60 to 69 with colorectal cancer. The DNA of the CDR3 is TGCGCCAGCAGCCAAGAAAGGCTTAATTCCTACGAGCAGTACTTC. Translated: CASSQERLNSYEQYF.